A selection of T cell receptor beta chains follows, all from one sample in a study of blood T cells in healthy people across ages. A single record per CDR3 protein comes from TCRdb applying MiXCR to the 5' RACE reads. The sample records about 570,000 distinct CDR3 sequences, roughly a quarter being singletons. A further study also used this sample, focusing on T cells of mothers and their children.

The material sequenced was blood. The receptors originated from a boy aged 2 to 10 in good health. Both conserved end residues are part of each CDR3. D genes are given only for firm matches. The size entry is marked missing in some rows and otherwise reads once, few, many or a size class.

J	D	V	size	DNA	CDR3
TRBJ2-5	NA	TRBV5-1	few	TGCGCCAGCAGCTTGGCCCGGATGTGGAGGGTTGAAGAGACCCAGTACTTC	CASSLARMWRVEETQYF
TRBJ2-1	TRBD2	TRBV28	NA	TGTGCCAGCAGTTTACAAGCGGGACTATCTTGGAGCTCCTACAATGAGCAGTTCTTC	CASSLQAGLSWSSYNEQFF
TRBJ1-1	NA	TRBV5-1	few	TGCGCCAGCAGCTTAATGGACAGCAGTATGAACACTGAAGCTTTCTTT	CASSLMDSSMNTEAFF
TRBJ2-7	TRBD1	TRBV10-3	NA	TGTGCCACCAAACTTAACCCAAGGACAGGATCCTACGAGCAGTACTTC	CATKLNPRTGSYEQYF
TRBJ1-2	TRBD1	TRBV7-2	few	TGTGCCAGCAGGGGGTCAGGGGGCAGGAGTGCCTATGGCTACACCTTC	CASRGSGGRSAYGYTF
TRBJ2-7	NA	TRBV18	NA	TGTGCCAGCTCAGATTCTTATGCAGAGTACGAGCAGTACTTC	CASSDSYAEYEQYF
TRBJ2-1	NA	TRBV3-1	few	TGTGCCAGCAGCCAAGTCCCAGCACAGAGCTCCTACAATGAGCAGTTCTTC	CASSQVPAQSSYNEQFF
TRBJ1-3	NA	TRBV12-3/TRBV12-4	NA	TGTGCCAGCAGTTTAGGTGCGGGAGGCGGAAACACCATATATTTT	CASSLGAGGGNTIYF
TRBJ2-4	TRBD1	TRBV5-1	NA	TGCGCCAGCAGCCCCGGGACAGGGGAAAGGGCCAAAAACATTCAGTACTTC	CASSPGTGERAKNIQYF
TRBJ2-5	NA	TRBV12-3/TRBV12-4	NA	TGTGCCAGCAGTCTCCGTTTCTTTCAAGAGACCCAGTACTTC	CASSLRFFQETQYF
TRBJ2-5	NA	TRBV7-9	NA	TGTGCCAGCACCTCGGCGCAGGAGGCCCAGTACTTC	CASTSAQEAQYF